The rows below give T cell receptor beta chains drawn from one sample of a study of T cell clones after liver transplantation. Only in-frame clones appear in the TCRdb table, and some are missing; sequencing was by immunoSEQ multiplex PCR. The table lists 75,000 to 95,000 clones, 80% to 90% of them singletons, with less than 2.5% in the top ten. Specimen: CD4+ T cells from blood, collected roughly 50 months after liver transplant. Receptors originate from a human patient who received a liver transplant. Some T cells may be provided by the graft donor. Both conserved end residues are part of each CDR3. Expanded clones are given a class, and other clones once, few, many or no size at all.

17,TRBV10-2,.,CASSDRRLADTNNEQFF
12,TRBV29-1,.,CSVDYGRNEQFF
13,TRBV5-4,.,CASSWGQRGEQYF
14,TRBV5-4,.,CASSRGGMKEKLFF
16,TRBV5-6,.,CASSFGGLRVDYGYTF
13,TRBV6-1,.,CASSKDRAYGYTF
14,TRBV5-4,once,CASSLEGRYQPQHF
17,TRBV5-6,.,CASSLALAEVSYNEQFF
15,TRBV25-1,.,CASSDASGASWGYTF
15,TRBV5-1,few,CASSLEPVAYNEQFF
15,TRBV5-4,once,CASSFRRSGGNEQYF
14,TRBV7-2,.,CASSSGRELNEQFF
12,TRBV15,.,CATSSGNTEAFF
13,TRBV19,.,CASSITGQETQYF
13,TRBV6-1,few,CASNRQGSRGAFF
11,TRBV4-3,.,CASRPRDTIYF
13,TRBV9,.,CASSVQIIGEQYF
13,TRBV29-1,.,CSVGGVGANVLTF
12,TRBV9,few,CASSVNNYGYTF
17,TRBV28,once,CASSSNSLGTVAVDQYF
14,TRBV19,.,CASKELAGTDTQYF
16,TRBV5-1,.,CASTLLIKSSYNEQFF
15,TRBV7-9,.,CASSRDAVINYGYTF
12,TRBV29-1,.,CSVRGLDQPQHF
15,TRBV4-3,.,CASSHRGGEVDEQFF
17,TRBV7-9,.,CASSPTVGRGRYNEQFF
15,TRBV2,.,CASSSRQTYNSPLHF
19,TRBV1,once,CTSSQTLVAGGLISGELFF
15,TRBV7-9,.,CASSLGEGNTGELFF